This TCR beta chain was captured in a study of shared clonotypes between healthy human individuals. With 1 base clipped from V and 2 bases from J, the junction kept 4 bases outside the gene matches. The CDR3 extends over 15 amino acids. The germline CDR1 and CDR2 sequences are SGHVS and FQNEAQ. At the deep level, the assay was run. Generated by immunoSEQ multiplex PCR, the TCRdb table keeps only in-frame clones and is missing some. The sample has 450,000 to 500,000 clones, around 73% seen once. Study results and caveats: Sequencing depth was predicted to influence how clonotypes are shared among donors. Donors were few, which limited the genetic and exposure-history diversity represented.

Every one of the donors was a Caucasian adult that lived in Nashville, Tennessee. On this clone itself: Its cognate antigen is unknown.

The specimen sequenced was PBMCs. This sequence was found in a woman in her forties in good health. Some clones in this sample may be carry-over from other donors' samples. V and J are TRBV7-8 and TRBJ2-7; 8 bases line up with TRBD1. The CDR3 here is CASSLVGQGAYEQYF. Here the CDR3 DNA reads TGTGCCAGCAGCTTAGTAGGACAGGGAGCCTACGAGCAGTACTTC. The full variable domain, completed using reference TRBV7-8 and TRBJ2-7, is GAGVSQSPRYKVAKRGQDVALRCDPISGHVSLFWYQQALGQGPEFLTYFQNEAQLDKSGLPSDRFFAERPEGSVSTLKIQRTQQEDSAVYLCASSLVGQGAYEQYFGPGTRLTVT.